Listed here are 21 T cell receptor beta chains from one sample, sequenced in a study of blood T cell repertoires in COVID-19. TCRdb keeps only in-frame clones here, not all; method: immunoSEQ multiplex PCR. The sample lists around 37,000 clones, 80% to 85% occurring once. The sequenced sample consisted of peripheral blood. These receptors came from a man between 60 and 75 years old with COVID-19, enrolled during active disease.

V is TRBV20-1 and J is TRBJ2-1; D is uncertain. This CDR3 spans 11 amino acids. CDR1 DFQATT and CDR2 SNEGSKA come from the germline V gene (reference sequence). Trimming took off 7 bases at V and 0 bases at J, with 4 bases between the two ends. CDR3 DNA sequence: TGCAGTGTAATCTCCTACAATGAGCAGTTCTTC. Amino acids: CSVISYNEQFF.

The V and J genes are TRBV7-2 and TRBJ2-5, with D perhaps TRBD1 (6 bases). The CDR3 totals 15 residues. Germline CDR1 SGHTA, CDR2 FQGNSA. V was shortened by 2 bases and J by 2 bases, with 12 bases between the two germline ends. The CDR3 sequence is CASSLSWGRQETQYF. The DNA of the CDR3 is TGTGCCAGCAGCTTAAGCTGGGGGCGACAAGAGACCCAGTACTTC.

This chain connects TRBV10-3 to TRBJ2-3; 7 nucleotides agree with TRBD2. Germline values: CDR1 ENHRY, CDR2 SYGVKD. There are 17 residues in the CDR3. The J segment lost 4 bases and the V segment lost 8 bases, leaving 18 bases of the junction unmatched. The CDR3 reads CAISRTNQGGWADTQYF. The CDR3 bases are TGTGCCATCTCCCGGACAAATCAGGGAGGGTGGGCAGATACGCAGTATTTT.

V usage is TRBV21-1 and J usage is TRBJ1-1; TRBD1 reflects the table's D call only, with no check against the DNA. TRBV21-1 is labeled a pseudogene. The CDR3 runs 15 residues. DNA for the CDR3: TGTGCCAGCAGCAAAGACGACAGGGATTACACTGAAGCTTTCTTT. Translating it yields CASSKDDRDYTEAFF.

The chain recombines TRBV4-3 with TRBJ1-4; TRBD1 might be the D (5 bases). This CDR3 spans 15 amino acids. In germline, CDR1 is LGHNA, CDR2 YSLEER. With 8 bases removed from V and 8 bases from J, the gap between germline ends came to 21 bases. The chain's CDR3 is CASGDFSGPDEKLFF. The CDR3 DNA follows: TGCGCCAGCGGGGACTTCTCAGGACCAGACGAAAAACTGTTTTTT.

The chain has TRBV5-1 and TRBJ1-1; maybe TRBD1 (6 bases). Germline values: CDR1 SGHRS, CDR2 YFSETQ. The CDR3 has 15 residues. Trimming pared 1 base from V and 4 bases from J, leaving 14 bases between. Here the CDR3 DNA reads TGCGCCAGCAGCTTGAACCAGGGGAGAGGCACTGAAGCTTTCTTT. Its translation is CASSLNQGRGTEAFF.

Here the CDR3 reads CASSQEAGFGTEAFF. Here the CDR3 DNA reads TGTGCCAGCAGCCAAGAGGCGGGTTTCGGCACTGAAGCTTTCTTT. This chain connects TRBV4-2 to TRBJ1-1; unclear D gene. This CDR3 has 15 residues. Germline CDR1 is LGHNA and CDR2 is YNFKEQ. Between the trimmed V and J ends, which lost 0 bases and 4 bases, there was a span of 12 bases.

J is TRBJ1-6 and V is TRBV4-1, with D maybe TRBD1 (6 bases). Trimming pared 1 base from V and 8 bases from J, leaving 12 bases between. The CDR3 totals 15 residues. Germline lookup yields CDR1 MGHRA and CDR2 YSYEKL. The CDR3 loop is CASSQGQGRDSPLHF. The CDR3 nucleotides are TGCGCCAGCAGCCAAGGTCAGGGGAGGGATTCACCCCTCCACTTT.

The chain combines TRBV5-1 with TRBJ2-7, with a tentative D call TRBD1 (5 bases). The CDR3 extends over 14 amino acids. Per germline, CDR1 SGHRS and CDR2 YFSETQ. V was clipped by 4 bases and J by 3 bases, with 14 bases between them. CDR3 sequence reads: CASSAAGSGYEQYF. The DNA for the CDR3 is TGCGCCAGCAGCGCCGCAGGGTCTGGCTACGAGCAGTACTTC.

The genes are TRBV30 and TRBJ2-7, with D tentatively TRBD2 (6 bases). CDR1 is GTSNPN, CDR2 SVGIG, per germline (reference sequence). This CDR3 region has 15 residues. V was pared by 2 bases and J by 4 bases, with 18 bases between. The CDR3 region is CAWSPGGLRAYEQYF. The DNA for the CDR3 is TGTGCCTGGAGTCCCGGGGGTCTGCGGGCGTACGAGCAGTACTTC. Combining the CDR3 with reference TRBV30 and TRBJ2-7 gives the whole variable domain SQTIHQWPATLVQPVGSPLSLECTVEGTSNPNLYWYRQAAGRGLQLLFYSVGIGQISSEVPQNLSASRPQDRQFILSSKKLLLSDSGFYLCAWSPGGLRAYEQYFGPGTRLTVT.

In nucleotides, the CDR3 is TGTGCCAGCAGCTTTCCCCACAGGAGCTCCTACAATGAGCAGTTCTTC. Its protein product is CASSFPHRSSYNEQFF. The genes are TRBV5-4 and TRBJ2-1, with D tentatively TRBD1 (5 bases). Per the germline V gene, CDR1 is SGHNT and CDR2 is YYREEE (reference sequence). CDR3 length: 16 residues. The germline V and J ends were trimmed by 2 bases and 0 bases, with 12 bases remaining between them.

This chain links TRBV5-1 with TRBJ2-7, with D possibly being TRBD2 (5 bases). The CDR3 has 14 amino acids. Looked up from germline, CDR1 is SGHRS and CDR2 is YFSETQ. With 1 base removed from V and 6 bases from J, the gap between germline ends came to 14 bases. The DNA of the CDR3 is TGCGCCAGCAGCTTGAATAGGGCGGAGGTCGAGCAGTACTTC. Its translation is CASSLNRAEVEQYF.

The chain uses TRBV5-1 and TRBJ2-1, with 10 bases aligning to TRBD1. The junction had 19 bases not matched to a gene; V was cut back by 6 bases and J by 7 bases. In germline, CDR1 is SGHRS, CDR2 YFSETQ. This CDR3 has 18 residues. The CDR3 nucleotides are TGCGCCAGCACCTTCCTTTCAATGGGGACAGGGGTAGGTAATGAGCAGTTCTTC. Its translation is CASTFLSMGTGVGNEQFF.

This rearrangement joins TRBV5-4 to TRBJ2-7; the match to TRBD1 covers 7 bases. The CDR3 extends over 15 amino acids. Germline V lookup: CDR1 SGHNT, CDR2 YYREEE (reference sequence). Trimming took 0 bases from V and 6 from J; bases not matched to a gene: 9. For the CDR3, the DNA is TGTGCCAGCAGCTTGGAGACAGGGTTAACGGGCGAGCAGTACTTC. It is translated as CASSLETGLTGEQYF.

The V and J genes are TRBV10-3 and TRBJ2-5, with a tentative D call TRBD2 (5 bases). The V end lost 3 bases, the J end lost 5 bases, and 16 bases lay between the germline ends. The CDR3 has 15 amino acids. Germline lookup yields CDR1 ENHRY and CDR2 SYGVKD. CDR3 protein: CAISDGSGKSETQYF. CDR3 in DNA: TGTGCCATCAGTGATGGGTCGGGGAAGTCGGAGACCCAGTACTTC.

The chain combines TRBV30 with TRBJ1-2, with TRBD1 as a possible D gene (5 bases). Germline V gene data show CDR1 as GTSNPN and CDR2 as SVGIG (reference sequence). This CDR3 has 13 amino acids. Trimming removed 5 bases from V and 1 base from J, with 11 bases in between. The CDR3 is CAWSFQGNYGYTF. CDR3 bases: TGTGCCTGGTCCTTTCAGGGTAACTATGGCTACACCTTC.

CDR3 coding DNA: TGTGCCAGCAGCCACCTCACAGATACGCAGTATTTT. The encoded protein is CASSHLTDTQYF. The V and J genes are TRBV14 and TRBJ2-3, with no clear D. The CDR3 runs to 12 residues. The V and J ends lost 3 bases and 2 bases respectively, with 3 bases between them. CDR1 SGHDN and CDR2 FVKESK come from the germline V gene. The full variable domain, in which reference TRBV14 and TRBJ2-3 provide the parts outside the CDR3, is EAGVTQFPSHSVIEKGQTVTLRCDPISGHDNLYWYRRVMGKEIKFLLHFVKESKQDESGMPNNRFLAERTGGTYSTLKVQPAELEDSGVYFCASSHLTDTQYFGPGTRLTVL.

The rearrangement links TRBV6-5 to TRBJ1-1; D not certain. The ends were cut back, 7 bases at V and 0 bases at J, with 9 bases in the middle. Germline lookup yields CDR1 MNHEY and CDR2 SVGAGI. This CDR3 contains 13 residues. The CDR3 DNA reads as TGTGCCAGCAAAACACGCATGAACACTGAAGCTTTCTTT. Amino acids: CASKTRMNTEAFF.

The chain joins TRBV6-8 to TRBJ1-4, with TRBD1 identical over 8 bases. This CDR3 region has 12 residues. J gave up 7 bases and V 8 bases, and 3 bases lay outside the gene matches. Germline V gene lookup returns CDR1 MNHGY and CDR2 SAAAGT. CDR3 residues: CASGQGAEKLFF. In DNA form, the CDR3 reads TGTGCCAGCGGACAGGGTGCTGAAAAACTGTTTTTT.

This clone was detected only a few times. DNA for the CDR3: TGTGCCAGCAGCTCTTTGGGCCCGGGACAGGGTGAAGCTTTCTTT. Amino acids: CASSSLGPGQGEAFF. The chain carries TRBV7-3 and TRBJ1-1, with 9 positions matching TRBD1. This CDR3 is 15 amino acids long. Unmatched junction bases numbered 10, after V lost 4 bases and J lost 7 bases. The germline V gene has CDR1 SGHTA and CDR2 FQGTGA.

This rearrangement joins TRBV9 to TRBJ1-5, with 7 bases identical to TRBD1. CDR1 SGDLS and CDR2 YYNGEE come from the germline V gene. The trim removed 0 bases at V and 4 bases at J, leaving 1 base unmatched. The CDR3 runs to 14 residues. The CDR3 loop reads CASSVGQGNQPQHF. CDR3 coding DNA: TGTGCCAGCAGCGTAGGACAGGGAAATCAGCCCCAGCATTTT.